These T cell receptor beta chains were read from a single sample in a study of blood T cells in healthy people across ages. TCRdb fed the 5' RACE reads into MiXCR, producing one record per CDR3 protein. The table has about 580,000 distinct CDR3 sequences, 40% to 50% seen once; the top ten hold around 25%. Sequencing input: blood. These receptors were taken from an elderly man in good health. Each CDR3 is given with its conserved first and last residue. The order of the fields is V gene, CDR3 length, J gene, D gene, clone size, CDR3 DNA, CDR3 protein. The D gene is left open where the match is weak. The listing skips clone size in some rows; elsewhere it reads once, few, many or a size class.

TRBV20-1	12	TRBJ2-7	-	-	TGCAGTGCCAGAGGGGTAGGGGACGAGCAGTACTTC	CSARGVGDEQYF
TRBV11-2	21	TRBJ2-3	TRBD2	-	TGTGCCAGCAGCTTAAGACCTCCGGGACTAGCGGGGGACCTCAGCACAGATACGCAGTATTTT	CASSLRPPGLAGDLSTDTQYF
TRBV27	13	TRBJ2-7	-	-	TGTGCCAGCAGGAAGGGGCCTGCATACGAGCAGTACTTC	CASRKGPAYEQYF
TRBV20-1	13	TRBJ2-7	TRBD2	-	TGCAGTGGACTAGCGGGGACCTCCTACGAGCAGTACTTC	CSGLAGTSYEQYF
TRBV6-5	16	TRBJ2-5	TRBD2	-	TGTGCCAGCATCAGACTGGGACTAGCGGCACAAGGGACCCAGTACTTC	CASIRLGLAAQGTQYF
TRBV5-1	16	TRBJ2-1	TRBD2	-	TGCGCCAGCAGCCCCTCCGGGCGGGGGGGCCGAAATGAGCAGTTCTTC	CASSPSGRGGRNEQFF
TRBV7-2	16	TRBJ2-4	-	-	TGTGCCAGCAGCCGTGCTTCGGGGGGCTCTAAAAACATTCAGTACTTC	CASSRASGGSKNIQYF
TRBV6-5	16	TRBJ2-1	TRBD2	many	TGTGCCAGCAGTTCTCGGACTAGCGGGAGGGAATATGAGCAGTTCTTC	CASSSRTSGREYEQFF
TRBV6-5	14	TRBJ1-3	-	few	TGTGCCAGCAGTTACGGGGGGACTGGAAACACCATATATTTT	CASSYGGTGNTIYF
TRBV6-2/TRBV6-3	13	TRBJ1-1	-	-	TGTGCCAGCAGTTACACCGACTACACTGAAGCTTTCTTT	CASSYTDYTEAFF
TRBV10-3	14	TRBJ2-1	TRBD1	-	TGTGCCACCAAGGGGGACAGCTCCTACAATGAGCAGTTCTTC	CATKGDSSYNEQFF
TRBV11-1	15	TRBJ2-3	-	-	TGTGCCAGCAGCCCCCAGCGTAGCTCGGGAGATACGCAGTATTTT	CASSPQRSSGDTQYF
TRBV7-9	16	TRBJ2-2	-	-	TGTGCCAGCAGCTTAGCGCGCGACAGAGTCACCGGGGAGCTGTTTTTT	CASSLARDRVTGELFF
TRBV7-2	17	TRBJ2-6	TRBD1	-	TGTGCCAGCAGCTCCAGGGGGCGTTCCTCTGGGGCCAACGTCCTGACTTTC	CASSSRGRSSGANVLTF
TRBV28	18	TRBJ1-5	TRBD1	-	TGTGCCAGCAGTTTGGACCTCTCACAGGGGGCGCTGGGTCAGCCCCAGCATTTT	CASSLDLSQGALGQPQHF
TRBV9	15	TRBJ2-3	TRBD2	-	TGTGCCAGCAGCTCCTCTTGGGCGGGAGAAGATACGCAGTATTTT	CASSSSWAGEDTQYF
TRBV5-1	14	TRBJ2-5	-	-	TGCGCCAGCAGCTGGAGGACAACTGGCGAGACCCAGTACTTC	CASSWRTTGETQYF
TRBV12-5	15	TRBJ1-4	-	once	TGTGCTAGTGGTTTGGGGGACGCAACTAATGAAAAACTGTTTTTT	CASGLGDATNEKLFF
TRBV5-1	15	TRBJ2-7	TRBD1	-	TGCGCCAGCAGCTCCCCGGACAGGGGCGGTTACGAGCAGTACTTC	CASSSPDRGGYEQYF
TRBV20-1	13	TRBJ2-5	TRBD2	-	TGCAGTGCTAGAGCTGCTAGCGGGGAGACCCAGTACTTC	CSARAASGETQYF
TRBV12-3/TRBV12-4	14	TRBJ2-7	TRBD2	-	TGTGCCAGCAGAAAGGCTAGCGGGAGTTACGAGCAGTACTTC	CASRKASGSYEQYF
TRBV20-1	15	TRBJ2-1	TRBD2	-	TGCAGTGCTCCGAGGACTAGCGGGGCCGGGAATGAGCAGTTCTTC	CSAPRTSGAGNEQFF
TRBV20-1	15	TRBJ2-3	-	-	TGCAGTGCTAGAGTAGCCGGAATGGGCACAGATACGCAGTATTTT	CSARVAGMGTDTQYF
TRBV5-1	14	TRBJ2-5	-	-	TGCGCCAGCAGCGCCGGAGCACAGCAAGAGACCCAGTACTTC	CASSAGAQQETQYF
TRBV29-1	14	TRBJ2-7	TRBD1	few	TGCAGCGTGCTTGGGACAGGGGTCACCTACGAGCAGTACTTC	CSVLGTGVTYEQYF
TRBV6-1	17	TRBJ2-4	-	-	TGTGCCAGCAGTGGGGGGCGGGGCGCGAGGTCCAAAAACATTCAGTACTTC	CASSGGRGARSKNIQYF
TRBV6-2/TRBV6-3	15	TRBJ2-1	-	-	TGTGCCAGCAGTTTTTTAGCGTTTTTCCGCAATGAGCAGTTCTTC	CASSFLAFFRNEQFF
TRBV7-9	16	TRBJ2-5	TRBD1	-	TGTGCCAGCAGCCCCGCCCTCGGGACAGTACAAGAGACCCAGTACTTC	CASSPALGTVQETQYF
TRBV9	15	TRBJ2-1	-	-	TGTGCCAGCAGCGTAGCCGAGGCAGGGGACAATGAGCAGTTCTTC	CASSVAEAGDNEQFF
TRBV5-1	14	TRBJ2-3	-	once	TGCACCAGCAGCTTGGAGGGTGTGACAGATACGCAGTATTTT	CTSSLEGVTDTQYF
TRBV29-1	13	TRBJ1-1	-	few	TGCAGCGTTGTCGGACAGTTGAACACTGAAGCTTTCTTT	CSVVGQLNTEAFF
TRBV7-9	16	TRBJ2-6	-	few	TGTGCCAGCAGCTTAGCGGGGGCATCTGGGGCCAACGTCCTGACTTTC	CASSLAGASGANVLTF
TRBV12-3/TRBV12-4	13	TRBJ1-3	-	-	TGTGCCAGCAGTTTCCTGAGTTCGGACACCATATATTTT	CASSFLSSDTIYF
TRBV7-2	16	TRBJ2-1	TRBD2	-	TGTGCCAGCAGCTTAGCCCCAACTAGCGGAAACAATGAGCAGTTCTTC	CASSLAPTSGNNEQFF
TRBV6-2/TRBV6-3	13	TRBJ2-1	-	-	TGTGCCAGCAGCGACGCTAGCTACAATGAGCAGTTCTTC	CASSDASYNEQFF
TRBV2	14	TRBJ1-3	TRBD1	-	TGTGCCAGCAGCAGGGGACAGATAATAGACACCATATATTTT	CASSRGQIIDTIYF
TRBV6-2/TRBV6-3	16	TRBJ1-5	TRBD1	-	TGTGCCAGCAGTTGGGGAATGACAGGGCCGCGGCAGCCCCAGCATTTT	CASSWGMTGPRQPQHF
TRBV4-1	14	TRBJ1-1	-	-	TGCGCCAGCAGCCAACCGATTATAGCGTATGAAGCTTTCTTT	CASSQPIIAYEAFF
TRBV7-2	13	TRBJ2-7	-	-	TGTGCCAGCAGCGTGGGGGGAAGAACCGAGCAGTACTTC	CASSVGGRTEQYF
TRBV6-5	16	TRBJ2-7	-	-	TGTGCCAGCAGCATGACTAGGATAGAGATCTCCTACGAGCAGTACTTC	CASSMTRIEISYEQYF
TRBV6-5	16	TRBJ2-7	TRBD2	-	TGTGCCAGCAGTTACTCCCCCGGGGGGATAAACAATGAGCAGTACTTC	CASSYSPGGINNEQYF
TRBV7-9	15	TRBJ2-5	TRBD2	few	TGTGCCAGCAGCATGGGACTAGCGGCCCAAGAGACCCAGTACTTC	CASSMGLAAQETQYF
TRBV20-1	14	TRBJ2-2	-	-	TGCAGTGCTAGAGCGGGGCAGAACACCGGGGAGCTGTTTTTT	CSARAGQNTGELFF